This T cell receptor (beta chain) emerged from a study of molecular identifiers for immune sequencing clone quantification. TCRdb re-called the PCR reads with MiXCR, one entry per CDR3 protein. The sample has about 640,000 distinct CDR3 sequences, roughly 21% seen once. This clonotype was observed at least ten times. Material: naive CD8+ T cells from blood, with Jurkat cell RNA spiked in. Stated subset: FACS-sorted CD8+CD4-CCR7+CD45RA+ naive T cells. The origin of this receptor is a human donor in good health. Some libraries in this study had Jurkat cell RNA spiked in.

The CDR3 protein is CSARDPFRGPGDTQYF. DNA of the CDR3: TGCAGTGCTAGAGACCCGTTCAGGGGGCCGGGAGATACGCAGTATTTT. The chain couples TRBV20-1 to TRBJ2-3, with TRBD1 matching over 8 bases. Per germline, CDR1 DFQATT and CDR2 SNEGSKA (reference sequence). V gave up 0 bases and J gave up 5 bases; unmatched junction bases: 10. The CDR3 consists of 16 residues.